This T cell receptor beta chain comes out of a study of Ad26.COV2.S vaccination and SARS-CoV-2 variants. Study-level background: Ad26.COV2.S given intramuscularly, once or twice 56 days apart.

The CDR3 spans 16 residues. The germline CDR1 and CDR2 sequences are MNHEY and SMNVEV (reference sequence). V trimming: 3 bases; J trimming: 0 bases; junction bases outside the gene matches: 2. With regard to this clone: Its antigen is not known.

Stated treatment: some 20 received Ad26.COV2.S at low or high dose, single or two shots; five or six received placebo; per-sample allocation not given. It was on day 63 after the first vaccine or placebo injection that samples were taken. Donation came from an adult in Boston who was aged 18-55 years. Findings of the study overall: Considerable breadth of spike-specific CD8+ and CD4+ T cell responses has reportedly been documented following vaccination. Ad26.COV2.S recipients had broader spike-specific TCRs (P = 0.0014).

TCRdb's table, derived via immunoSEQ multiplex PCR, lists solely in-frame clones and lacks some. This table has 440,000 or so clones, 92% appearing once. The chain joins TRBV27 to TRBJ1-6; 7 bases match TRBD1. The sequence was collected from a person between 18 and 60 years old who received the Ad26.COV2.S COVID-19 vaccine or a placebo. The sequenced sample was peripheral blood, obtained in a trial of Ad26.COV2.S vaccine versus placebo. The CDR3 DNA sequence: TGTGCCAGCAGTTTGGGACAGACCTCCTATAATTCACCCCTCCACTTT. Translating it yields CASSLGQTSYNSPLHF.